This T cell receptor beta chain came from a study of cytomegalovirus exposure and HLA in healthy donors (dated by TCRdb to 2016 to 2017). Describing the broader study: An earlier analysis of several hundred of the donors reported 276 Gb of sequence data and 117 million unique TCR beta sequences obtained from around 190 million T cells. A separate validation cohort of 100 to 150 different subjects was used in addition to the roughly 720-subject first cohort. Every discovery cohort repertoire had been produced on one sequencing platform. About 310 gigabases of sequencing data and roughly 90 million unique TCR sequences were included in an early release covering 500 to 750 HLA-typed donors. Across some 400 genotyped donors of the cohort, an average of roughly 250,000 unique TCR beta nucleotide sequences per donor were sequenced, and roughly 20% of those sequences were non-productive. High-throughput TCR immunosequencing, statistical association of individual TCRs with disease status, and machine learning were combined to predict cytomegalovirus infection status. A later genetic analysis took genome-wide SNP genotypes for about 55% of the 666 donors and used that subset as a discovery cohort. To study patterns of TCR occurrence, a later analysis re-analyzed previously published TCR beta repertoires from 650 to 750 donors and added high-resolution HLA genotyping. The study aimed to test whether cataloging public T cell receptors could reveal signatures of past pathogen exposure. The number of donors typed differed by locus, with 629-630 for A, B, C, DRB1 and DQB1, 522 for DQA1, 600 to 610 for DPA1, and approximately 470 for DPB1. The T cell repertoires of 670 or so subjects were profiled by immunosequencing and related to cytomegalovirus serostatus. An earlier analysis of around 640 of the donors used high-throughput TCR beta sequencing to judge whether each TCR beta V gene segment behaved as functional or pseudogenic. Alongside the repertoire data, information on donor age, sex, ethnicity and CMV serostatus was compiled. Several DR-DQ haplotypes were handled as single units for association and clustering because linkage in the cohort was strong. In the later analysis, no new phenotypic data were used to find candidate immune exposures; instead, reliance was placed on TCR beta sequences and their occurrence across donors. HLA typing covered class I and class II loci at four-digit resolution. Among the roughly 400 genotyped donors, around 79% belonged to the genetic ancestry cluster associated with self-reported Caucasian donors. Results and caveats for the whole study, not just this receptor: Because HLA typing was missing for some donors at each locus, association tests included only the typed subset. In a later analysis, the rate of TCR association differed among HLA loci, with DRB1 alleles having the most associated TCRs and HLA-C alleles having the fewest. The authors suggested that the approach could potentially be extended to other disease states and immunological phenotypes. The only immune exposure information available for the cohort was CMV serostatus. Correlated functional status among segregating V segments might reflect linkage disequilibrium, but an unknown experimental factor could not be ruled out. According to a later analysis, most CMV-associated TCR beta chains appeared to be HLA-restricted, and the HLA associations seemed to be driven largely by CMV exposure. A later genetic analysis reported fewer N-insertions in productive TCRs among donors in an Asian-associated ancestry cluster than the roughly 690-donor mean. In a later analysis, several top co-occurrence clusters were reported to appear linked to parvovirus B19, influenza, CMV and Epstein-Barr virus. Three of the identified cytomegalovirus-associated TCR beta chains were confirmed in vitro to be specific for cytomegalovirus antigens. A total of fewer than 200 TCR beta chains were listed by the study as associated with cytomegalovirus. V-gene and J-gene trimming of TCR beta chains was associated with a missense DCLRE1C variant in a later genetic analysis, and the association was replicated in an independent cohort. A group of highly shared sequence variants was considered likely to be a technical artifact of the sequencing pipeline. Strong co-occurrence of HLA alleles, especially DR and DQ, made assigning TCR associations to individual alleles difficult. A further reported finding was that TCR beta sequences accurately predicted the HLA-A and HLA-B alleles for most subjects in the first cohort. This cohort had only TCR beta chains sequenced, and the lack of alpha or paired-chain data limited which features could be detected. Some IMGT-functional V segments, including TRBV6-2 and TRBV6-3, could not be distinguished by the 87-base-pair reads and were therefore excluded. Sequencing depth was assumed to be roughly uniform across donors in the presence/absence analyses, though that assumption may not hold. An earlier analysis of approximately 530 of the donors showed that most TCR beta V segments appeared in productive rearrangements either about 87% or about 30% of the time, which broadly matched IMGT annotations. In a later analysis, HLA-associated TCR beta chains were found to be more clonally expanded and to have lower generation probabilities than equally common non-associated chains. The earlier analysis of 450 to 700 of the donors excluded some 16 rarely observed V segments, including chromosome 9 orphons, because counts were too low. Across donors, most TCR sequences were observed very rarely, whereas some public TCRs were present in many individuals. In both the original and validation cohorts, the classifier was reported to diagnose cytomegalovirus status with high specificity and sensitivity. At a false discovery rate of 0.05, a later analysis linked approximately 18,000 TCR beta sequences to specific HLA alleles.

The cohort consisted of 670 or so healthy bone marrow donors. At the time of sampling, every cohort member was nominally healthy, though immune exposures that went unrecorded were likely present. The donor was CMV seropositive and belonged to the group of around 300 seropositive cohort members. Every donor gave a peripheral blood sample, and the peripheral blood mononuclear cells from that sample were used for TCR beta sequencing. Genomic DNA was extracted from the blood cell samples with the Qiagen DNeasy Blood Extraction Kit. Based on the germline V gene (reference sequence), the CDR1 and CDR2 sequences are SEHNR and FQNEAQ. CDR3 length: 16 amino acids, cysteine to phenylalanine. Only CDR3 DNA is held: 48 bases, read in frame from base 1. The germline ends are 11 bases apart after V is trimmed by 1 base and J by 0 bases. A word on this clone: Its antigen target is currently unknown. Nothing much larger sits one base from this clone, and base qualities are not available.

Library prep was done by the immunoSEQ multiplex PCR assay. A mixture of 60 forward primers for TCR Vbeta segments and 13 reverse primers for TCR Jbeta segments was used in the multiplex PCR. Amplification of the CDR3 region of rearranged TCR beta genes was performed with a multiplex PCR assay on genomic DNA. The amplified TCR beta libraries were sequenced on the Illumina HiSeq System as 87-base-pair reads. The paper's processing steps were these. In a later analysis, tens of millions of unique TCR beta chains were counted across the approximately 670 repertoires, and about 10 million of these chains were shared by at least two donors. A nearest-neighbor algorithm error-corrected the raw reads and collapsed the reads into unique sequences, merging closely related sequences to remove PCR and sequencing errors. Alignment of CDR3 sequences to IMGT reference sequences was used to assign V, D and J gene segments. For a sequence to be retained, a match of at least six nucleotides to both a V gene segment and a J gene segment was required. Rearrangements were classified as productive when the CDR3 lacked stop codons and remained in frame with V and J, and all other rearrangements were classified as non-productive. CDR3 was defined by IMGT convention, running from the second conserved V-encoded cysteine to the conserved J-encoded phenylalanine. Sequences without an unambiguous match to a single V gene segment were excluded from the earlier analysis of approximately 600 of the donors. An earlier analysis of some 500 of the donors classified V segments as functional when productive rearrangements were above 56.7% and as segregating when the standard deviation between donors was above 5%. To diagnose cytomegalovirus status from the catalog of TCR beta chain sequences, a statistical classification framework was built. V and J gene assignment, in a later analysis, came from comparing TCR nucleotide sequences with IMGT/GENE-DB human TR gene sequences. A later analysis assigned CDR3 sequences and most-parsimonious VDJ recombination scenarios with the TCRdist pipeline. In a later analysis, each TCR beta chain was defined by its CDR3 amino acid sequence together with its V-gene family, and reads without a unique V-gene family were excluded. As a way to deal with suspected cross-contamination and a sequencing artifact, a later analysis dropped nearly 600 nucleotide sequences that were highly shared and had low generation probability. For each public chain, a later analysis derived a clonal expansion index from normalized ranks of inferred template counts within each repertoire. A later analysis computed generation probabilities with a VDJ recombination model fitted to out-of-frame rearrangements, and checked the results against IGoR. In a later analysis, hypergeometric tests were used to score TCR-TCR, TCR-HLA and TCR-CMV co-occurrence, with a repertoire-size bias correction applied to TCR pairs. False discovery rates were estimated in a later analysis by permuting HLA or CMV assignments 20 times. In a later analysis, co-occurring TCRs were grouped using DBSCAN, and TCRdist sequence similarity was added for clustering within HLA-allele-positive subsets. Repertoires with fewer than 30,000 or more than 120,000 public chains, plus five repertoires with anomalous nucleotide sharing, were excluded from co-occurrence clustering. TCRdb obtained this table from immuneACCESS and retained in-frame rearrangements with V and J assigned. These tables miss some clones; where compared with another copy, unresolved V genes account for less than half of the shortfall, and the remainder is unexplained. V, J and clone size are taken as reported in that table, and D and trimming were inferred from the DNA itself. This sample lists some 190,000 clones; 81% were detected once. Jointly, the top ten make up around 3.6% of the sample.

This sequence was found in a man aged 35 to 55 in good health and CMV-seropositive. The source material was PBMCs. The chain employs TRBV7-9 and TRBJ2-3; the D gene assignment is ambiguous. The CDR3 loop reads CASSLVPSTSTDTQYF. The DNA is as follows: TGTGCCAGCAGCTTAGTCCCTAGTACTAGCACAGATACGCAGTATTTT.